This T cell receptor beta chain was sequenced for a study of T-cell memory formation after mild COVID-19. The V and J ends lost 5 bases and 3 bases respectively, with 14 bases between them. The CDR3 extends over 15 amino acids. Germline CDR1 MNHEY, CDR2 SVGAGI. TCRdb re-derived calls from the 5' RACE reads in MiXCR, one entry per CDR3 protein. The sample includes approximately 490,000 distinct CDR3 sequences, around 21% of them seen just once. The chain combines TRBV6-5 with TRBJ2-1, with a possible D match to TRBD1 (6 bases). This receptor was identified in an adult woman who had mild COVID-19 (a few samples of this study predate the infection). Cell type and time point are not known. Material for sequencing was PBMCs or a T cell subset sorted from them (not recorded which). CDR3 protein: CASSRTGSDYNEQFF. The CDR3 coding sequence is TGTGCCAGCAGTAGAACAGGGTCCGACTACAATGAGCAGTTCTTC.